Shown below are 8 T cell receptor beta chains from a single sample sequenced in a study of neurological immune-mediated disorders. TCRdb reprocessed the 5' RACE reads via MiXCR and lists one record per CDR3 protein. The table lists 65,000 to 85,000 distinct CDR3 sequences, roughly 3% of them singletons. The sequenced material came from PBMCs. All receptors derive from a woman in her forties or fifties with multiple sclerosis.

This sequence joins TRBV18 and TRBJ2-3, with 7 bases fitting TRBD2. The germline V gene encodes CDR1 KGHSH and CDR2 LQKENI. The CDR3 is 16 amino acids. Trimming at V came to 3 bases and at J to 4 bases, leaving 10 bases not matched to a gene. The CDR3 loop reads CASSPVGGSTADTQYF. The DNA of the CDR3 is TGTGCCAGCTCACCCGTCGGCGGGAGTACCGCAGATACGCAGTATTTT.

This clonotype was found many times. This sequence joins TRBV10-2 and TRBJ2-3; 8 bases agree with TRBD2. The CDR3 is made up of 16 amino acids. Trimming cost V 5 bases and J 0 bases; bases outside gene matches: 7. Germline CDR1 is WSHSY and CDR2 is SAAADI. CDR3 nucleotides: TGCGCCAGCAGTCCCTTTCAGCGGGGGAGCACAGATACGCAGTATTTT. This sequence encodes CASSPFQRGSTDTQYF.

This clonotype was counted many times. The chain combines TRBV11-2 with TRBJ1-2; 8 bases match TRBD1. V shed 2 bases and J 4 bases; nucleotides not matched to a gene: 3. The germline gives CDR1 SGHAT, CDR2 FQNNGV. This CDR3 has 14 residues. The CDR3 nucleotides read TGTGCCAGCAGCTTATTTACAGGGGGCTATGGCTACACCTTC. Translated, it gives CASSLFTGGYGYTF.

This clonotype was counted only a few times. Mismatch with germline at one junction end may stem from a read error. The chain carries TRBV20-1 and TRBJ2-7; possibly TRBD1 for D (5 bases). Germline V gene lookup returns CDR1 DFQATT and CDR2 SNEGSKA (reference sequence). CDR3 size: 13 residues. The CDR3 sequence is CSDRPKGYREQYF. CDR3 coding DNA: TGCAGTGATAGACCTAAGGGGTATCGCGAGCAGTACTTC.

The chain employs TRBV18 and TRBJ2-7; 9 bases fit TRBD2. Unmatched junction bases numbered 2, after V lost 2 bases and J lost 0 bases. CDR3 size: 15 residues. Per germline, CDR1 KGHSH and CDR2 LQKENI. The CDR3: CASSPGGRVSYEQYF. In nucleotides, the CDR3 is TGTGCCAGCTCACCAGGCGGGAGGGTCTCCTACGAGCAGTACTTC.

This clonotype appeared many times. The germline gene is not matched at one end of the junction; a read error may be the cause. V is TRBV7-7 and J is TRBJ1-1; TRBD1 might be the D (5 bases). CDR3 length: 13 amino acids. CDR1 SSHAT and CDR2 FNYEAQ come from the germline V gene (reference sequence). The CDR3 DNA reads as TGTGCTAGCAGCTTAGAGCAAGGGGCTGAAGCTTTCTTT. It specifies CASSLEQGAEAFF. The variable domain in full, completed from reference TRBV7-7 and TRBJ1-1, reads GAGVSQSPRYKVTKRGQDVTLRCDPISSHATLYWYQQALGQGPEFLTYFNYEAQPDKSGLPSDRFSAERPEGSISTLTIQRTEQRDSAMYRCASSLEQGAEAFFGQGTRLTVV.

This clonotype has ten or more counts. This chain links TRBV20-1 with TRBJ2-2; D gene uncertain. V was trimmed by 1 base and J by 13 bases, leaving 13 bases between them. Germline values: CDR1 DFQATT, CDR2 SNEGSKA (reference sequence). The CDR3 is made up of 12 amino acids. The CDR3 sequence is CSARGVPRGLFF. CDR3 nucleotides: TGCAGTGCTAGAGGGGTCCCCCGAGGGCTGTTTTTT.

This clonotype was seen at least ten times. The V call is TRBV7-2, the J call TRBJ2-3; D ambiguous. Looked up from germline, CDR1 is SGHTA and CDR2 is FQGNSA. V was clipped by 7 bases and J by 6 bases, with 17 bases between them. CDR3 length: 14 residues. Here the CDR3 reads CASTPLGQGDTQYF. In DNA, the CDR3 is TGTGCCAGCACCCCCCTCGGCCAAGGGGATACGCAGTATTTT.